Below are 9 T cell receptor beta chains sequenced from a single sample in a study of metastatic and nonmetastatic thyroid tumors. Patients underwent thyroid surgery, and none had received any treatment before it. MiXCR reprocessed the PCR reads for TCRdb. The sample records more than 35,000 clones, approximately 15% being singletons. Sequences were obtained from blood. These receptors originate from a female donor with papillary thyroid cancer or a benign thyroid nodule (not recorded which). Some clones in this sample may be carry-over from other donors' samples.

The table lists this clone with many counts. DNA for the CDR3: TGTGCCAGCAGACGAGAACAGGGGGCGGTTGGGGCCAACGTCCTGACTTTC. Protein product: CASRREQGAVGANVLTF. This chain links TRBV3-1 with TRBJ2-6; 9 nucleotides agree with TRBD1. The length of the CDR3 is 17 residues. Germline lookup yields CDR1 LGHDT and CDR2 YNNKEL (reference sequence). J lost 3 bases, V lost 6 bases, and 9 bases had no gene match.

This clone occurred many times. The V call is TRBV11-1, the J call TRBJ2-3, with D possibly TRBD1 on 6 matching bases. Germline CDR1 is SGHAT and CDR2 is FQDESV (reference sequence). V dropped 2 bases and J dropped 1 base, with 13 bases sitting between them. This CDR3 is built from 16 residues. DNA for the CDR3: TGTGCCAGCAGCTTAAAACAGGGCGCGGGCACAGATACGCAGTATTTT. Translated: CASSLKQGAGTDTQYF.

This clone came up many times. The V call is TRBV28, the J call TRBJ1-1; unclear D gene. V was cut by 7 bases and J by 2 bases, with 17 bases left in between. This CDR3 has 15 residues. The germline gives CDR1 MDHEN, CDR2 SYDVKM. DNA of the CDR3: TGTGCCAGCAACCCATTGGGGTATGTCAACACTGAAGCTTTCTTT. Residues: CASNPLGYVNTEAFF.

This clone was counted a few times. One end of the junction is discordant with germline, which a read error may explain. Other DNA sequences in the sample encode the same CDR3. The genes are TRBV28 and TRBJ1-5; 8 bases agree with TRBD1. The CDR3 is made up of 14 amino acids. From germline, CDR1 is MDHEN and CDR2 SYDVKM. CDR3 protein: CASSSDRAGQPQHF. CDR3 nucleotide sequence: TGTGCCAGCAGTTCGGACAGGGCAGGTCAGCCCCAGCATTTC.

In its sample, this clone was seen many times. This chain joins TRBV7-2 and TRBJ1-4, with D possibly matching TRBD1 (6 bases). CDR1 and CDR2 from the germline V gene are SGHTA and FQGNSA. This CDR3 has 15 residues. The ends were cut back, 4 bases at V and 8 bases at J, with 17 bases in the middle. CDR3: CASSSSGDGYEKLFF. For the CDR3, the DNA is TGTGCCAGCAGCTCCTCAGGGGATGGTTACGAAAAACTGTTTTTT.

This clone ranks as medium-sized. The CDR3 sequence is CASSEASNWPSYEQYF. CDR3 sequence (DNA): TGTGCCAGCAGTGAAGCGTCGAACTGGCCTTCCTACGAGCAGTACTTC. The chain joins TRBV6-1 to TRBJ2-7; D not certain. The V end was cut by 0 bases, the J end by 1 base, with 13 bases between. The CDR3 has 16 residues. CDR1 MNHNS and CDR2 SASEGT come from the germline V gene.

Ten or more counts support this clone. This chain joins TRBV12-3 or TRBV12-4 and TRBJ2-5; tentatively, D is TRBD2 (5 bases). The CDR3 runs to 14 residues. The V gene lost 1 base and the J gene lost 6 bases, with 12 bases spanning the gap. The CDR3 DNA is TGTGCCAGCAGTTTAGGAGGGCCGAGTAAGACCCAGTACTTC. Protein: CASSLGGPSKTQYF.

This clone was counted ten times or more. This chain links TRBV18 with TRBJ2-7; 9 nucleotides match TRBD1. Germline V lookup: CDR1 KGHSH, CDR2 LQKENI. The CDR3 spans 13 residues. The V gene end was trimmed by 6 bases and the J gene end by 7 bases; junction bases not matched to a gene: 7. CDR3 sequence reads: CASSRDREQEQYF. The CDR3 DNA is TGTGCCAGCTCCCGGGACAGGGAGCAAGAGCAGTACTTC.

This clone was counted only a few times. The chain employs TRBV5-4 and TRBJ2-1; 8 bases align to TRBD1. The CDR3 consists of 15 residues. Germline CDR1 is SGHNT and CDR2 is YYREEE (reference sequence). V was pared by 4 bases and J by 1 base, with 4 bases of the junction left unmatched. Here the CDR3 reads CASSTGTGSYNEQFF. The CDR3 nucleotides read TGTGCCAGCAGCACCGGGACAGGTTCCTACAATGAGCAGTTCTTC.